Below are 14 T cell receptor beta chains sequenced from a single sample in a study of graft-versus-host responses after intestinal transplantation. TCRdb keeps only in-frame clones here, not all; method: immunoSEQ multiplex PCR. This sample carries 90,000 to 130,000 clones, roughly 93% of them seen once, and the ten largest clones take roughly 0.5%. These receptors' antigens are unknown. The specimen was unstimulated CD8+ T cells sorted from spleen or lymph node cells, collected before intestinal transplant. These receptors were obtained from a human donor who received an intestinal transplant.

The V call is TRBV19, the J call TRBJ1-2, with 7 bases lining up with TRBD1. The CDR3 has 14 residues. Germline trimming cut 5 bases from V and 2 bases from J; bases unmatched to any gene: 5. The germline gives CDR1 LNHDA, CDR2 SQIVND (reference sequence). CDR3: CASSQGVGNYGYTF. In nucleotides, the CDR3 is TGTGCCAGTAGTCAGGGGGTCGGGAACTATGGCTACACCTTC.

The chain links TRBV2 to TRBJ1-2; D not resolved. CDR1 SNHLY and CDR2 FYNNEI come from the germline V gene. V was cut by 7 bases and J by 3 bases, with 9 bases left in between. The CDR3 totals 12 residues. The CDR3: CASTARDYGYTF. Written as DNA, the CDR3 is TGTGCCAGCACGGCCCGGGACTATGGCTACACCTTC.

This chain links TRBV15 with TRBJ1-3, with D perhaps matching TRBD1 (5 bases). Trimming shortened V by 3 bases and J by 4 bases, and 7 bases separated the two germline ends. The CDR3 totals 13 residues. CDR1 is LNHNV, CDR2 YYDKDF, per germline (reference sequence). The CDR3 sequence is CATSSRVGNTIYF. The CDR3 nucleotides read TGTGCCACCAGCAGCAGGGTAGGAAACACCATATATTTT.

The V call is TRBV4-1, the J call TRBJ1-4; D unclear. Between the trimmed V and J ends, which lost 0 bases and 0 bases, there was a span of 8 bases. Germline V gene sequence: CDR1 MGHRA, CDR2 YSYEKL. The CDR3 extends over 16 amino acids. In DNA form, the CDR3 reads TGCGCCAGCAGCCAAGATCATCCCACAACTAATGAAAAACTGTTTTTT. Encoded protein: CASSQDHPTTNEKLFF.

The chain couples TRBV12-5 to TRBJ2-2; D is ambiguous. CDR1 LGHNT and CDR2 FRNRAP come from the germline V gene. This CDR3 is built from 12 residues. Trimming took 3 bases from V and 8 from J, leaving 7 bases between them. The CDR3 is CASGFVGGELFF. As DNA, the CDR3 is TGTGCTAGTGGTTTCGTGGGAGGGGAGCTGTTTTTT.

The gene calls are TRBV5-6 and TRBJ2-5; D call uncertain. Trimming pared 0 bases from V and 1 base from J, leaving 7 bases between. The V gene's germline CDR1 is SGHDT and CDR2 YYEEEE. This CDR3 contains 14 residues. The DNA of the CDR3 is TGTGCCAGCAGCTTGGTTCAGCCCCAAGAGACCCAGTACTTC. Its protein product is CASSLVQPQETQYF.

The V gene is TRBV9, the J gene TRBJ2-1; TRBD2 aligns across 9 bases. CDR1 is SGDLS, CDR2 YYNGEE, per germline. The J segment lost 4 bases and the V segment lost 4 bases, leaving 6 bases of the junction unmatched. This CDR3 contains 15 residues. The DNA of the CDR3 is TGTGCCAGCAGCCTTAGCGGGGGTGCTTACAATGAGCAGTTCTTC. Translated: CASSLSGGAYNEQFF. The complete variable domain, with remaining parts taken from reference TRBV9 and TRBJ2-1, reads DSGVTQTPKHLITATGQRVTLRCSPRSGDLSVYWYQQSLDQGLQFLIQYYNGEERAKGNILERFSAQQFPDLHSELNLSSLELGDSALYFCASSLSGGAYNEQFFGPGTRLTVL.

V usage is TRBV6-4 and J usage is TRBJ1-1; D may be TRBD1 (6 bases). Looked up from germline, CDR1 is MRHNA and CDR2 is SNTAGT. Trimming stripped 2 bases from V and 5 bases from J, with 12 bases between. The CDR3 is made up of 14 amino acids. CDR3 bases: TGTGCCAGCAGTGACCGGGGAGGGGGGACTGAAGCTTTCTTT. This translates into CASSDRGGGTEAFF.

The chain joins TRBV25-1 to TRBJ2-2; D might be TRBD1 (5 bases). Trimming took 7 bases from V and 0 from J, leaving 15 bases between them. The CDR3 is 16 amino acids. Germline CDR1 is MGHDK and CDR2 is SYGVNS. CDR3 loop: CASTTQGFANTGELFF. The CDR3 coding sequence is TGTGCCAGCACCACTCAGGGCTTCGCGAACACCGGGGAGCTGTTTTTT.

The CDR3 DNA sequence: TGTGCCAGCAGTGTCCCACAGGGGGCGAATGAAAAACTGTTTTTT. Its protein is CASSVPQGANEKLFF. V is TRBV28 and J is TRBJ1-4; 9 bases agree with TRBD1. Germline assignment: CDR1 MDHEN and CDR2 SYDVKM. This CDR3 contains 15 residues. V was pared by 5 bases and J by 5 bases, with 6 bases of the junction left unmatched.

This clone was detected only once. The genes are TRBV9 and TRBJ2-7, with D perhaps TRBD1 (6 bases). The CDR3 runs to 15 residues. Between the trimmed V and J ends, which lost 5 bases and 2 bases, there was a span of 17 bases. Germline lookup yields CDR1 SGDLS and CDR2 YYNGEE. The CDR3 spells CASSPGAGAPYEQYF. The CDR3 region has the DNA TGTGCCAGCAGTCCCGGGGCAGGGGCCCCCTACGAGCAGTACTTC.

The chain couples TRBV7-8 to TRBJ2-7, with 9 bases fitting TRBD2. The junction had 6 bases not matched to a gene; V was cut back by 1 base and J by 5 bases. Germline V gene sequence: CDR1 SGHVS, CDR2 FQNEAQ. This CDR3 has 15 amino acids. CDR3 sequence: CASSLEASGTDEQYF. The CDR3 DNA is TGTGCCAGCAGCTTAGAGGCTAGCGGGACGGACGAGCAGTACTTC.

The chain couples TRBV10-3 to TRBJ1-3; weak D call: TRBD1 (5 bases). This CDR3 region has 14 residues. Deletions cut 7 bases from V and 3 bases from J, with 13 bases between. CDR1 ENHRY and CDR2 SYGVKD come from the germline V gene. As DNA, the CDR3 is TGTGCCATCAAGAGTGAGGGGTATGGAAACACCATATATTTT. Its protein is CAIKSEGYGNTIYF.

The table lists this clone with a count of one. The J gene is TRBJ1-1, the V gene TRBV29-1; D gene uncertain. This CDR3 comprises 16 residues. V lost 4 bases and J lost 0, with 18 bases in between. Germline values: CDR1 SQVTM, CDR2 ANQGSEA. The CDR3 DNA reads as TGCAGCGTTGTAGGGCCAGCCAAGATAATGAACACTGAAGCTTTCTTT. It encodes CSVVGPAKIMNTEAFF.